The 21 T cell receptor beta chains below were found in one sample sequenced in a study of blood T cells in healthy people across ages. Next came a second PCR, run for roughly 6 to 11 cycles, which used a sample-barcoded 5' primer along with a J-beta primer mix. TCRdb ran MiXCR on the 5' RACE reads and lists one entry per CDR3 protein. Among some 1,500,000 distinct CDR3 sequences listed, less than 45% were seen once. The sequencing input was blood. The receptors were sampled from a woman aged 18-29 years in good health.

The V gene is TRBV6-5, the J gene TRBJ2-3, with 8 bases matching TRBD2. V trimming: 0 bases; J trimming: 0 bases; junction bases outside the gene matches: 8. Germline V CDR1 and CDR2: MNHEY, SVGAGI. The CDR3 spans 18 residues. The CDR3 DNA reads TGTGCCAGCAGTTACTCGGTCCTTAGCGGGACTAGCACAGATACGCAGTATTTT. This gives the protein CASSYSVLSGTSTDTQYF.

The genes are TRBV24-1 and TRBJ2-1, with 12 bases fitting TRBD2. Germline V lookup: CDR1 KGHDR, CDR2 SFDVKD. This CDR3 is built from 16 residues. With V trimmed by 3 bases and J by 6 bases, 5 bases remained unmatched. CDR3 in DNA: TGTGCCACCAGTGATGCCGGACTAGCGGGACCCAATGAGCAGTTCTTC. This encodes CATSDAGLAGPNEQFF.

This rearrangement joins TRBV20-1 to TRBJ2-7, with TRBD1 matching over 7 bases. The germline V gene encodes CDR1 DFQATT and CDR2 SNEGSKA (reference sequence). Germline trimming cut 5 bases from V and 3 bases from J; bases unmatched to any gene: 7. This CDR3 region has 13 residues. The CDR3 here is CSADDRVSYEQYF. In nucleotides, the CDR3 is TGCAGTGCTGACGACAGGGTCAGCTACGAGCAGTACTTC.

This clonotype was observed a handful of times. A junction boundary mismatches the germline segment, possibly from a read error. The chain recombines TRBV7-2 with TRBJ2-1; 7 bases fit TRBD2. The CDR3 has 16 amino acids. Germline CDR1 is SGHTA and CDR2 is FQGNSA. CDR3: CANSLVQSGERNEQFF. DNA for the CDR3: TGTGCCAACAGCTTAGTTCAAAGCGGGGAGAGAAATGAGCAGTTCTTC. The complete variable domain, with remaining parts taken from reference TRBV7-2 and TRBJ2-1, reads GAGVSQSPSNKVTEKGKDVELRCDPISGHTALYWYRQSLGQGLEFLIYFQGNSAPDKSGLPSDRFSAERTGGSVSTLTIQRTQQEDSAVYLCANSLVQSGERNEQFFGPGTRLTVL.

This clonotype has more than one count but fewer than ten. This rearrangement joins TRBV10-3 to TRBJ1-3; D not certain. Deletions cut 8 bases from V and 2 bases from J, with 4 bases between. The CDR3 extends over 11 amino acids. Germline-derived CDR1 and CDR2 are ENHRY and SYGVKD. The CDR3 coding sequence is TGTGCCATCGGAGCTGGAAACACCATATATTTT. As protein: CAIGAGNTIYF.

The chain has TRBV9 and TRBJ1-1; no reliable D call. CDR1 is SGDLS, CDR2 YYNGEE, per germline. Trimming removed 4 bases at V and 6 bases at J, with 10 bases between. There are 12 residues in the CDR3. CDR3 DNA sequence: TGTGCCAGCAGCCGGAAAGGCCCTGAAGCTTTCTTT. Amino acids: CASSRKGPEAFF.

This clonotype was counted only a few times. V usage is TRBV7-2 and J usage is TRBJ2-1; D is uncertain. The V gene's germline CDR1 is SGHTA and CDR2 FQGNSA. There are 12 residues in the CDR3. Trimming removed 2 bases at V and 8 bases at J, with 7 bases between. CDR3 bases: TGTGCCAGCAGCTTAATGGTGGATGAGCAGTTCTTC. It specifies CASSLMVDEQFF.

This clonotype was seen a handful of times. V and J are TRBV4-3 and TRBJ2-1; 8 nucleotides match TRBD2. Germline V gene lookup returns CDR1 LGHNA and CDR2 YSLEER. The CDR3 loop spans 15 amino acids. Trimming removed 4 bases from V and 6 bases from J; junction bases left unmatched: 8. In DNA, the CDR3 is TGCGCCAGCAGCCCAGAGGGACTAGTCGGCAATGAGCAGTTCTTC. Translated, it gives CASSPEGLVGNEQFF.

The V gene is TRBV20-1, the J gene TRBJ2-3, with D tentatively TRBD2 (6 bases). Germline CDR1 and CDR2: DFQATT and SNEGSKA (reference sequence). This CDR3 comprises 18 residues. Trimming removed 2 bases at V and 5 bases at J, with 26 bases between. DNA for the CDR3: TGCAGTGCTAGATCCCCCCCCTCGGGGGAGGTAGGGAGAGATACGCAGTATTTT. Translated, it gives CSARSPPSGEVGRDTQYF.

The J gene is TRBJ1-1, the V gene TRBV9, with a possible D match to TRBD1 (5 bases). Trimming shortened V by 1 base and J by 7 bases, and 11 bases separated the two germline ends. The CDR3 is 13 amino acids. Germline CDR1 reads SGDLS; CDR2 reads YYNGEE. CDR3 in DNA: TGTGCCAGCAGCGTAACCGGGGGTAGTGAAGCTTTCTTT. It yields the protein CASSVTGGSEAFF.

About this clonotype: One end of the junction does not line up with germline, which may come from a read error. The chain joins TRBV28 to TRBJ2-7, with D possibly being TRBD1 or TRBD2 (6 bases each). This CDR3 has 17 residues. Germline assignment: CDR1 MDHEN and CDR2 SYDVKM. Here the CDR3 DNA reads TGTGCCGGCAGTTTATTTTCCGGGGGCGACCCCTCCTACGAGCAGTACTTC. It translates to CAGSLFSGGDPSYEQYF.

In the case of this clonotype: This CDR3 is missing its conserved last phenylalanine or tryptophan, likely due to a read error. The J gene is TRBJ1-6, the V gene TRBV7-2; tentatively, D is TRBD1 (5 bases). Per germline, CDR1 SGHTA and CDR2 FQGNSA. The CDR3 has 12 amino acids. V was clipped by 3 bases and J by 10 bases, with 7 bases between them. Written as DNA, the CDR3 is TGTGCCAGCAGCTTCAGGGCGTCACCCCTCCACTTA. Translated, it gives CASSFRASPLHL.

V gene TRBV20-1 combines with J gene TRBJ2-1, with D tentatively TRBD1 (7 bases). Trimming cost V 3 bases and J 7 bases, with 16 bases left between them. CDR3 length: 14 amino acids. In germline, CDR1 is DFQATT, CDR2 SNEGSKA (reference sequence). The CDR3 bases are TGCAGTGCTAGTTCGACAGGGAGGACGAATGAGCAGTTCTTC. Amino acid sequence: CSASSTGRTNEQFF.

CDR3 nucleotides: TGTGCCAGCAGCAAGAAGAAAAGGGCAACTAATGAAAAACTGTTTTTT. It specifies CASSKKKRATNEKLFF. J is TRBJ1-4 and V is TRBV21-1. TRBV21-1 is designated a pseudogene. This CDR3 contains 16 residues.

This clonotype was observed a handful of times. This chain uses TRBV12-3 or TRBV12-4 with TRBJ1-1; no clear D. CDR3 length: 12 amino acids. V lost 3 bases, J lost 7 bases, and 9 bases lay in between. The CDR3 protein is CASSFGGIEAFF. In DNA, the CDR3 is TGTGCCAGCAGTTTTGGAGGGATTGAAGCTTTCTTT.

Points on this clonotype: Relative to the germline gene, one junction end is altered; a read error may explain this. The chain employs TRBV7-7 and TRBJ2-3; 8 bases are shared with TRBD1. This CDR3 has 16 amino acids. Per the germline V gene, CDR1 is SSHAT and CDR2 is FNYEAQ (reference sequence). CDR3 coding DNA: TGTGCTAGCAGCCCCACAGGGGGGTTTGTCACAGATACGCAGTATTTT. Translation gives CASSPTGGFVTDTQYF.

This clonotype occurred a few times. In DNA form, the CDR3 reads TGCGCCAGCAGCCCGGGGGACCGCGCTAGCTCCTACAATGAGCAGTTCTTC. Amino acid sequence: CASSPGDRASSYNEQFF. This chain links TRBV4-1 with TRBJ2-1, with D possibly being TRBD2 (6 bases). Germline assignment: CDR1 MGHRA and CDR2 YSYEKL. V shed 4 bases and J shed 0 bases, with 16 bases lying between them. The length of the CDR3 is 17 residues.

With regard to this clonotype: The junction does not match germline at one end; this may be a read error. The chain joins TRBV4-2 to TRBJ2-1, with 7 positions matching TRBD2. Germline-derived CDR1 and CDR2 are LGHNA and YNFKEQ. There are 14 residues in the CDR3. The CDR3 nucleotides read TGTGCCAGCAGCCATGCCGGGGACTACAATGAGCGGTACTTC. It is translated as CASSHAGDYNERYF.

J is TRBJ1-2 and V is TRBV7-2; D remains ambiguous. The germline gives CDR1 SGHTA, CDR2 FQGNSA. The CDR3 sequence is 13 residues long. The V end lost 4 bases, the J end lost 2 bases, and 8 bases lay between the germline ends. The CDR3 is CASSCEKNYGYTF. CDR3 DNA sequence: TGTGCCAGCAGCTGCGAGAAGAACTATGGCTACACCTTC. Complete variable domain (other parts from reference TRBV7-2 and TRBJ1-2): GAGVSQSPSNKVTEKGKDVELRCDPISGHTALYWYRQSLGQGLEFLIYFQGNSAPDKSGLPSDRFSAERTGGSVSTLTIQRTQQEDSAVYLCASSCEKNYGYTFGSGTRLTVV.

The chain's CDR3 is CASSSTYGIYEQYF. CDR3 nucleotide sequence: TGTGCCAGCAGTTCGACCTACGGGATCTACGAGCAGTACTTC. This chain joins TRBV27 and TRBJ2-7, with D perhaps TRBD2 (5 bases). The CDR3 is 14 amino acids. Trimming shortened V by 4 bases and J by 3 bases, and 13 bases separated the two germline ends. The germline gives CDR1 MNHEY, CDR2 SMNVEV (reference sequence).

This rearrangement joins TRBV6-2 or TRBV6-3 to TRBJ1-2; D gene unclear. Trimming took off 5 bases at V and 4 bases at J, with 14 bases between the two ends. The length of the CDR3 is 14 residues. Germline CDR1 is MNHEY and CDR2 is SVGEGT. CDR3 region: CASSPSPTAYGYTF. The CDR3 DNA follows: TGTGCCAGCAGTCCCTCCCCGACGGCCTATGGCTACACCTTC.